The subject of this entry is one TCR beta chain. Indicated treatment: 19 received Ad26.COV2.S at low or high dose, single or two shots; about 5 received placebo; per-sample allocation not given. Vaccine and placebo recipients were sampled on day 63 after the first injection. Boston supplied an adult donor aged 18-55 years. Sequencing used immunoSEQ multiplex PCR; TCRdb keeps in-frame clones, though not all of them. Among 300,000 to 400,000 clones listed, about 86% were seen once. The ends lost 4 bases at V and 2 bases at J; junction bases unmatched: 10. This CDR3 contains 16 residues. Germline lookup yields CDR1 SGDLS and CDR2 YYNGEE. This sample stems from a study of Ad26.COV2.S vaccination and SARS-CoV-2 variants. Overall study: Donor was one of the participants in the Ad26.COV2.S arm of the COV1001 trial.

The source material was peripheral blood, sampled in a trial of Ad26.COV2.S vaccine versus placebo. The TCR originated in a person aged 18 to 65 who received the Ad26.COV2.S COVID-19 vaccine or a placebo. The V and J genes are TRBV9 and TRBJ2-3; 7 nucleotides agree with TRBD1. The CDR3 coding sequence is TGTGCCAGCAGCCCCCTAGGGGGCCCCCCCACAGATACGCAGTATTTT. This translates into CASSPLGGPPTDTQYF.